This T cell receptor (beta chain) is from a study of blood T cell repertoires in COVID-19. Study background: Samples came from the United States, Italy and Spain, spanning acute and convalescent COVID-19. PBMCs, B-cell-depleted T cells, or T cells provided the cDNA or gDNA that made up the material.

Authors' analysis steps: Amplification from reference gene primers served as the basis for estimated nucleated cell counts. Data came from immunoSEQ multiplex PCR; TCRdb stores just in-frame clones and leaves some out. V, J and clone size derive from that table, while D and trimming were established from the DNA sequence. Of about 180,000 clones in the sample, 65% to 90% were seen once. This CDR3 region has 14 residues. J lost 5 bases, V lost 7 bases, and 5 bases had no gene match. Germline V CDR1 and CDR2: LNHDA, SQIVND (reference sequence). This receptor was identified in a man aged 45 to 65 with active or convalescent COVID-19. Sequencing used peripheral blood. The chain links TRBV19 to TRBJ2-6, with 7 bases aligning to TRBD1. CDR3 sequence reads: CASTGTDWANVLTF. DNA for the CDR3: TGTGCCAGTACCGGGACAGATTGGGCCAACGTCCTGACTTTC.